This is a list of T cell receptor beta chains from one sample in a study of shared clonotypes between healthy human individuals. The table came from immunoSEQ multiplex PCR; TCRdb's copy has only in-frame clones and leaves some out. The data hold over 2,000,000 clones, with 93% observed a single time. The sample was naive CD8+ T cells from PBMCs. The source of these receptors is a man aged 18 to 35 in good health. Some clones in this sample may be carry-over from other donors' samples. Both conserved end residues are part of each CDR3. Each record gives: V gene, J gene, clone size, D gene, CDR3 protein, CDR3 DNA. A D gene is named only where the DNA matches it firmly. Not every row has a clone size; where given, it reads once, few, many or a size class.

v_gene: TRBV19
j_gene: TRBJ1-5
abundance: -
d_gene: -
CDR3aa: CASSSRPSNQPQHF
CDR3nt: TGTGCCAGTAGTAGTCGACCTAGCAATCAGCCCCAGCATTTT

v_gene: TRBV19
j_gene: TRBJ1-1
abundance: -
d_gene: -
CDR3aa: CASSSRWPNTEAFF
CDR3nt: TGTGCCAGTAGTAGTCGGTGGCCGAACACTGAAGCTTTCTTT

v_gene: TRBV2
j_gene: TRBJ2-3
abundance: -
d_gene: TRBD2
CDR3aa: CASILRVGGGRTDTQYF
CDR3nt: TGTGCCAGCATCCTCCGCGTGGGGGGAGGGAGGACAGATACGCAGTATTTT

v_gene: TRBV27
j_gene: TRBJ2-2
abundance: -
d_gene: -
CDR3aa: CASRLGSTGELFF
CDR3nt: TGTGCCAGCAGACTCGGAAGCACCGGGGAGCTGTTTTTT

v_gene: TRBV27
j_gene: TRBJ1-1
abundance: -
d_gene: TRBD1
CDR3aa: CASSYRGQANTEAFF
CDR3nt: TGTGCCAGCAGTTATAGGGGACAGGCGAACACTGAAGCTTTCTTT

v_gene: TRBV27
j_gene: TRBJ2-7
abundance: few
d_gene: TRBD2
CDR3aa: CASSSLAGLYEQYF
CDR3nt: TGTGCCAGCAGTTCCTTAGCGGGGCTCTACGAGCAGTACTTC

v_gene: TRBV6-5
j_gene: TRBJ2-1
abundance: -
d_gene: -
CDR3aa: CASSYSGLANEQFF
CDR3nt: TGTGCCAGCAGTTACTCGGGACTGGCGAATGAGCAGTTCTTC

v_gene: TRBV9
j_gene: TRBJ2-7
abundance: -
d_gene: -
CDR3aa: CASSADSYEQYF
CDR3nt: TGTGCCAGCAGCGCTGACTCCTACGAGCAGTACTTC

v_gene: TRBV9
j_gene: TRBJ2-3
abundance: -
d_gene: TRBD1
CDR3aa: CASSGTGMNTQYF
CDR3nt: TGTGCCAGCAGTGGGACAGGGATGAATACGCAGTATTTT

v_gene: TRBV10-2
j_gene: TRBJ1-3
abundance: -
d_gene: -
CDR3aa: CATTGGGLAGNTIYF
CDR3nt: TGCGCCACCACCGGCGGAGGGCTTGCAGGAAACACCATATATTTT

v_gene: TRBV27
j_gene: TRBJ1-2
abundance: -
d_gene: -
CDR3aa: CASSLSRAYGYTF
CDR3nt: TGTGCCAGCAGTTTGTCCCGGGCCTATGGCTACACCTTC

v_gene: TRBV25-1
j_gene: TRBJ2-6
abundance: -
d_gene: -
CDR3aa: CASSETGSGANVLTF
CDR3nt: TGTGCCAGCAGTGAAACAGGCTCCGGGGCCAACGTCCTGACTTTC

v_gene: TRBV11-2
j_gene: TRBJ2-5
abundance: -
d_gene: TRBD2
CDR3aa: CASSPNTGLAGVQETQYF
CDR3nt: TGTGCCAGCAGCCCGAACACCGGACTAGCGGGAGTACAAGAGACCCAGTACTTC

v_gene: TRBV5-4
j_gene: TRBJ2-7
abundance: few
d_gene: TRBD1
CDR3aa: CASSWDRGSYEQYF
CDR3nt: TGTGCCAGCAGCTGGGACAGGGGATCCTACGAGCAGTACTTC

v_gene: TRBV4-1
j_gene: TRBJ2-7
abundance: -
d_gene: TRBD2
CDR3aa: CASSHAGTSFPEQYF
CDR3nt: TGCGCCAGCAGCCATGCCGGGACTAGTTTCCCCGAGCAGTACTTC

v_gene: TRBV15
j_gene: TRBJ2-5
abundance: -
d_gene: -
CDR3aa: CATSGVRDFQETQYF
CDR3nt: TGTGCCACCAGCGGGGTCCGGGACTTCCAAGAGACCCAGTACTTC

v_gene: TRBV27
j_gene: TRBJ1-5
abundance: -
d_gene: -
CDR3aa: CASSLGTSSNQPQHF
CDR3nt: TGTGCCAGCAGTTTAGGGACCTCCAGCAATCAGCCCCAGCATTTT

v_gene: TRBV9
j_gene: TRBJ2-3
abundance: -
d_gene: -
CDR3aa: CASSPPLRDTQYF
CDR3nt: TGTGCCAGCAGCCCCCCCCTCAGGGATACGCAGTATTTT

v_gene: TRBV2
j_gene: TRBJ1-1
abundance: -
d_gene: -
CDR3aa: CASSERWGTEAFF
CDR3nt: TGTGCCAGCAGTGAAAGGTGGGGAACTGAAGCTTTCTTT

v_gene: TRBV27
j_gene: TRBJ2-1
abundance: -
d_gene: TRBD1
CDR3aa: CASSLSTGAYNEQFF
CDR3nt: TGTGCCAGCAGTTTATCGACAGGGGCCTACAATGAGCAGTTCTTC

v_gene: TRBV9
j_gene: TRBJ2-1
abundance: -
d_gene: -
CDR3aa: CASSVAQRLAGSYNEQFF
CDR3nt: TGTGCCAGCAGCGTAGCTCAGCGGCTAGCCGGCTCCTACAATGAGCAGTTCTTC

v_gene: TRBV11-2
j_gene: TRBJ2-6
abundance: -
d_gene: -
CDR3aa: CASSLVAGANVLTF
CDR3nt: TGTGCCAGCAGCTTAGTGGCTGGGGCCAACGTCCTGACTTTC

v_gene: TRBV28
j_gene: TRBJ1-3
abundance: -
d_gene: -
CDR3aa: CASSLFVGAAGNTIYF
CDR3nt: TGTGCCAGCAGTTTATTTGTGGGAGCTGCTGGAAACACCATATATTTT

v_gene: TRBV29-1
j_gene: TRBJ1-2
abundance: -
d_gene: -
CDR3aa: CSVEGDDYGYTF
CDR3nt: TGCAGCGTAGAGGGTGACGACTATGGCTACACCTTC

v_gene: TRBV7-3
j_gene: TRBJ2-1
abundance: -
d_gene: -
CDR3aa: CASSLTGDFYNEQFF
CDR3nt: TGTGCCAGCAGCCTCACCGGGGACTTCTACAATGAGCAGTTCTTC

v_gene: TRBV2
j_gene: TRBJ2-2
abundance: -
d_gene: TRBD2
CDR3aa: CASTWTSGSGGELFF
CDR3nt: TGTGCCAGCACCTGGACTAGCGGGAGTGGCGGGGAGCTGTTTTTT

v_gene: TRBV29-1
j_gene: TRBJ2-1
abundance: -
d_gene: -
CDR3aa: CSVWTYNEQFF
CDR3nt: TGCAGCGTTTGGACCTACAATGAGCAGTTCTTC

v_gene: TRBV28
j_gene: TRBJ2-2
abundance: -
d_gene: -
CDR3aa: CASSGNGVWTGELFF
CDR3nt: TGTGCCAGCAGTGGGAACGGGGTATGGACCGGGGAGCTGTTTTTT

v_gene: TRBV7-3
j_gene: TRBJ2-1
abundance: -
d_gene: -
CDR3aa: CASSSPGASRKEQFF
CDR3nt: TGTGCCAGCAGCTCACCCGGGGCATCGAGAAAGGAGCAGTTCTTC

v_gene: TRBV28
j_gene: TRBJ2-7
abundance: -
d_gene: -
CDR3aa: CASSRKPPSYEQYF
CDR3nt: TGTGCCAGCAGCCGGAAGCCGCCCTCCTACGAGCAGTACTTC

v_gene: TRBV14
j_gene: TRBJ1-1
abundance: -
d_gene: -
CDR3aa: CASSQEHYGFTEAFF
CDR3nt: TGTGCCAGCAGCCAAGAACATTACGGGTTCACTGAAGCTTTCTTT

v_gene: TRBV29-1
j_gene: TRBJ2-7
abundance: once
d_gene: -
CDR3aa: CSVEAGGAAQYF
CDR3nt: TGCAGCGTTGAAGCCGGGGGAGCTGCGCAGTACTTC

v_gene: TRBV30
j_gene: TRBJ1-2
abundance: -
d_gene: -
CDR3aa: CAWSVLGTRDITPNYGYTF
CDR3nt: TGTGCCTGGAGTGTACTGGGGACGCGGGATATAACTCCTAACTATGGCTACACCTTC